Presented here are 18 T cell receptor beta chains from one specimen sequenced in a study of molecular identifiers for immune sequencing clone quantification. One entry per CDR3 protein results from TCRdb running MiXCR on the PCR reads. Of hundreds of thousands of distinct CDR3 sequences listed, roughly a fifth were seen once; the top ten hold 0.81%. Sequenced material: naive CD8+ T cells from blood, with Jurkat cell RNA spiked in. As to subset: FACS-sorted CD8+CD4-CCR7+CD45RA+ naive T cells. These receptors originate from a human donor in good health. Some libraries in this study had Jurkat cell RNA spiked in.

This clonotype was recorded many times. The chain recombines TRBV29-1 with TRBJ2-5, with 8 bases matching TRBD2. The CDR3 loop spans 13 amino acids. V trimming: 4 bases; J trimming: 4 bases; junction bases outside the gene matches: 5. Germline CDR1 SQVTM, CDR2 ANQGSEA. In DNA, the CDR3 is TGCAGCGTTGGAGGAGCGGGAGCAGAGACCCAGTACTTC. Its translation is CSVGGAGAETQYF. The variable domain in full, with the rest retrieved from reference TRBV29-1 and TRBJ2-5, is SAVISQKPSRDICQRGTSLTIQCQVDSQVTMMFWYRQQPGQSLTLIATANQGSEATYESGFVIDKFPISRPNLTFSTLTVSNMSPEDSSIYLCSVGGAGAETQYFGPGTRLLVL.

This clonotype was seen many times. This chain links TRBV6-6 with TRBJ1-1; no clear D. This CDR3 contains 16 residues. V was cut by 7 bases and J by 3 bases, with 21 bases left in between. Germline V gives CDR1 MNHNY, CDR2 SVGAGI (reference sequence). The CDR3 sequence is CASTPREGPSHTEAFF. CDR3 coding DNA: TGTGCCAGCACCCCCCGTGAGGGCCCGTCCCACACTGAAGCTTTCTTT.

This clonotype was recorded many times. This sequence joins TRBV30 and TRBJ1-3; D is undetermined. Trimming took off 1 base at V and 0 bases at J, with 7 bases between the two ends. There are 14 residues in the CDR3. Germline V CDR1 and CDR2: GTSNPN, SVGIG (reference sequence). The chain's CDR3 is CAWSDGSSGNTIYF. In DNA form, the CDR3 reads TGTGCCTGGAGTGACGGGTCCTCTGGAAACACCATATATTTT.

The sample holds many counts of this clonotype. V gene TRBV28 combines with J gene TRBJ2-7; 7 bases fit TRBD1. V shed 0 bases, J shed 2 bases, and the junction held 1 base outside the gene matches. The length of the CDR3 is 14 residues. CDR1 is MDHEN and CDR2 is SYDVKM in the germline V gene. The CDR3 loop reads CASSLWGQTYEQYF. The CDR3 bases are TGTGCCAGCAGTTTATGGGGACAGACCTACGAGCAGTACTTC.

Of note for this clonotype: One end of the junction fails to match germline, which may point to a read error. This chain links TRBV4-1 with TRBJ2-1; 8 nucleotides match TRBD2. Germline values: CDR1 MGHRA, CDR2 YSYEKL. The CDR3 is made up of 13 amino acids. The CDR3 region is CASSRGGPDERFF. The CDR3 DNA sequence: TGCGCCAGCAGCCGCGGGGGGCCGGATGAGCGGTTCTTC.

This clonotype was detected only a few times. The DNA of the CDR3 is TGTGCCATCAGCCCGAGTGACGGGGGGCCGCCGGAGCAGTACTTC. Its protein product is CAISPSDGGPPEQYF. The chain combines TRBV10-3 with TRBJ2-7, with D possibly matching TRBD2 (7 bases). This CDR3 has 15 amino acids. The germline gives CDR1 ENHRY, CDR2 SYGVKD. V was pared by 6 bases and J by 7 bases, with 22 bases between.

In regard to this clonotype: A much bigger clone sits one base away, suggesting this may be a read error. The chain couples TRBV28 to TRBJ2-3, with 10 nucleotides matching TRBD2. CDR3 length: 15 residues. The germline V gene has CDR1 MDHEN and CDR2 SYDVKM. CDR3 amino acids: CAGRLGLALGDTQYF. The CDR3 nucleotides read TGTGCCGGCAGATTGGGACTAGCGCTGGGAGATACGCAGTATTTT. Variable domain in full (rest from reference TRBV28 and TRBJ2-3): DVKVTQSSRYLVKRTGEKVFLECVQDMDHENMFWYRQDPGLGLRLIYFSYDVKMKEKGDIPEGYSVSREKKERFSLILESASTNQTSMYLCAGRLGLALGDTQYFGPGTRLTVL.

This clonotype was counted between two and nine times. In DNA form, the CDR3 reads TGTGCCAGCAGTTACTCGCCGACAGCCCTAAACACAGATACGCAGTATTTT. Residues: CASSYSPTALNTDTQYF. The V and J genes are TRBV6-2 or TRBV6-3 and TRBJ2-3, with a tentative D call TRBD1 (5 bases). V was pared by 0 bases and J by 2 bases, with 15 bases between. The germline V gene has CDR1 MNHEY and CDR2 SVGEGT. The CDR3 spans 17 residues.

This clonotype was counted a few times. The CDR3 DNA reads as TGTGCCAGCATCGGGGATTTGGGCCGGGCCCCTGGGGCCAACGTCCTGACTTTC. Translating it yields CASIGDLGRAPGANVLTF. V and J are TRBV2 and TRBJ2-6; weak D call: TRBD2 (5 bases). CDR1 is SNHLY, CDR2 FYNNEI, per germline. This CDR3 is built from 18 residues. Trimming took off 7 bases at V and 2 bases at J, with 21 bases between the two ends.

Points on this clonotype: A much larger clone differs by one base, so this may be a read error. The chain is built from TRBV28 and TRBJ2-3; TRBD2 might be the D (6 bases). V was shortened by 1 base and J by 2 bases, with 19 bases between the two germline ends. The CDR3 runs 18 residues. The germline gives CDR1 MDHEN, CDR2 SYDVKM. CDR3 nucleotide sequence: TGTGCCAGCAGTTTATTTACCGACGGGAGCGTGAACACAGATACGCAGTATTTT. It specifies CASSLFTDGSVNTDTQYF.

J is TRBJ1-1 and V is TRBV2; 7 bases line up with TRBD1. CDR3 length equals 16 residues. The germline CDR1 and CDR2 sequences are SNHLY and FYNNEI. Unmatched junction bases numbered 17, after V lost 10 bases and J lost 3 bases. CDR3 sequence (DNA): TGTGCCAACAGAAACCTCAGGGGGGGACTCGACACTGAAGCTTTCTTT. Amino acids: CANRNLRGGLDTEAFF.

This clonotype was counted only a few times. The gene calls are TRBV2 and TRBJ1-4, with D perhaps TRBD1 (5 bases). V lost 5 bases, J lost 0 bases, and 16 bases lay in between. The CDR3 is 17 amino acids. Germline V CDR1 and CDR2: SNHLY, FYNNEI. CDR3 nucleotides: TGTGCCAGCAGTCCCTTCCCAGGGACCGCAACTAATGAAAAACTGTTTTTT. Protein product: CASSPFPGTATNEKLFF.

Comment on this clonotype: Since a much larger clone is just one base distant, this may be a read error. The chain recombines TRBV7-6 with TRBJ2-7, with D tentatively TRBD1 (5 bases). This CDR3 is built from 13 residues. Germline lookup yields CDR1 SGHVS and CDR2 FNYEAQ. The CDR3 region is CAGSYGHAYEQYF. The DNA for the CDR3 is TGTGCCGGCAGCTACGGACATGCCTACGAGCAGTACTTC.

This clonotype was recorded many times. V and J are TRBV4-3 and TRBJ1-4; D remains ambiguous. Trimming took 4 bases from V and 7 from J, leaving 16 bases between them. The CDR3 totals 15 residues. Germline V lookup: CDR1 LGHNA, CDR2 YSLEER. The DNA for the CDR3 is TGCGCCAGCAGCCCTTCTTTGGGATTGGCTGAAAAACTGTTTTTT. It translates to CASSPSLGLAEKLFF.

The rearrangement links TRBV12-3 or TRBV12-4 to TRBJ1-2, with 12 bases aligning to TRBD1. The J segment lost 8 bases and the V segment lost 6 bases, leaving 16 bases of the junction unmatched. CDR3 length: 17 amino acids. This CDR3 is CASRVGQGAPKEGGYTF. The CDR3 nucleotides are TGTGCCAGCAGGGTGGGACAGGGGGCACCCAAGGAGGGGGGCTACACCTTC.

In its sample, this clonotype was seen a few times. This sequence may be a read error, since a much larger clone differs from it by one base. V and J are TRBV7-2 and TRBJ2-3; D might be TRBD2 (5 bases). The germline V gene has CDR1 SGHTA and CDR2 FQGNSA. The CDR3 contains 14 residues. The CDR3 nucleotides are TGTGCCAGCCTGGACGGATCTAGCACAGATTCGCAGTATTTT. Translation: CASLDGSSTDSQYF.

As for this clonotype: A clone one base away is much larger, so this may be a read error. The gene calls are TRBV7-9 and TRBJ2-7, with a possible D match to TRBD2 (6 bases). Per germline, CDR1 SEHNR and CDR2 FQNEAQ (reference sequence). Between the trimmed V and J ends, which lost 7 bases and 9 bases, there was a span of 13 bases. This CDR3 is 11 amino acids long. The CDR3 DNA reads TGTGCCAGCACCTCGCGGGGCGGGCAGTACTTC. Protein product: CASTSRGGQYF. Supplemented by reference TRBV7-9 and TRBJ2-7, the full variable domain reads DTGVSQNPRHKITKRGQNVTFRCDPISEHNRLYWYRQTLGQGPEFLTYFQNEAQLEKSRLLSDRFSAERPKGSFSTLEIQRTEQGDSAMYLCASTSRGGQYFGPGTRLTVT.

As regards this clonotype: The conserved phenylalanine or tryptophan normally closing the CDR3 is absent here, so this likely arose from a read error. The gene calls are TRBV7-9 and TRBJ2-7; D may be TRBD1 (6 bases). The CDR3 is 13 amino acids. Between the trimmed V and J ends, which lost 3 bases and 4 bases, there was a span of 10 bases. Germline CDR1 SEHNR, CDR2 FQNEAQ (reference sequence). The CDR3 here is CASSLGQVYEQYY. The CDR3 DNA reads TGTGCCAGCAGCTTGGGACAAGTATACGAGCAGTACTAC.